What follows are 25 T cell receptor beta chains derived from one specimen sequenced in a study of blood T cell repertoires in COVID-19. Assay: immunoSEQ multiplex PCR; the TCRdb copy retains only in-frame clones and omits some. The sample yields 370,000 or so clones, around 87% seen once. The material sequenced was PBMCs or T cells enriched from blood (not recorded which). Receptors were obtained from a man under 40 who had recovered from COVID-19.

The chain couples TRBV5-6 to TRBJ2-1; 10 bases agree with TRBD2. Germline CDR1 reads SGHDT; CDR2 reads YYEEEE. V trimming: 4 bases; J trimming: 9 bases; junction bases outside the gene matches: 13. The CDR3 consists of 16 residues. As DNA, the CDR3 is TGTGCCAGCAGCCTTACTTCTAGCGGGGGATTGGTTGAGCAGTTCTTC. As protein: CASSLTSSGGLVEQFF.

Only a few counts were recorded for this clone. The CDR3 DNA reads as TGTGCCAGCAGCTTATGGCCCGGGGGGCAGAACACTGAAGCTTTCTTT. Translated: CASSLWPGGQNTEAFF. This sequence joins TRBV7-3 and TRBJ1-1, with D perhaps matching TRBD1 (6 bases). Germline V lookup: CDR1 SGHTA, CDR2 FQGTGA. The CDR3 is 16 residues long. The V gene lost 2 bases and the J gene lost 1 base, with 14 bases spanning the gap.

The chain employs TRBV12-5 and TRBJ1-5; the match to TRBD1 covers 12 bases. V shed 7 bases and J 6 bases; nucleotides not matched to a gene: 10. Germline CDR1 LGHNT, CDR2 FRNRAP. CDR3 length equals 16 residues. The CDR3 here is CASAMRGDRGLQPQHF. The CDR3 bases are TGTGCTAGTGCTATGAGGGGGGACAGGGGGCTTCAGCCCCAGCATTTT. Combining the CDR3 with reference TRBV12-5 and TRBJ1-5 gives the whole variable domain DARVTQTPRHKVTEMGQEVTMRCQPILGHNTVFWYRQTMMQGLELLAYFRNRAPLDDSGMPKDRFSAEMPDATLATLKIQPSEPRDSAVYFCASAMRGDRGLQPQHFGDGTRLSIL.

The chain couples TRBV28 to TRBJ1-3; 7 nucleotides align to TRBD1. The CDR3 covers 14 residues. Trimming at V came to 4 bases and at J to 7 bases, leaving 7 bases not matched to a gene. CDR1 MDHEN and CDR2 SYDVKM come from the germline V gene. CDR3 in DNA: TGTGCCAGCAGTTCGGGGACAGCCGTGAACACCATATATTTT. It codes for CASSSGTAVNTIYF.

Remarks on this clone: This sample also contains other DNA sequences that code for the same CDR3. V usage is TRBV9 and J usage is TRBJ2-7; 8 nucleotides line up with TRBD1. This CDR3 is 15 amino acids long. V lost 3 bases to trimming and J lost 2 bases; unmatched junction nucleotides: 7. Germline V gives CDR1 SGDLS, CDR2 YYNGEE. The CDR3 here is CASSAAGTGTYEQYF. Written as DNA, the CDR3 is TGTGCCAGCAGCGCCGCCGGGACAGGCACCTACGAGCAGTACTTC. Drawing the rest from reference TRBV9 and TRBJ2-7, the complete variable domain is DSGVTQTPKHLITATGQRVTLRCSPRSGDLSVYWYQQSLDQGLQFLIQYYNGEERAKGNILERFSAQQFPDLHSELNLSSLELGDSALYFCASSAAGTGTYEQYFGPGTRLTVT.

This clone was picked up one time. V is TRBV5-1 and J is TRBJ2-7; TRBD2 matches at 7 bases. V shed 5 bases, J shed 1 base, and the junction held 9 bases outside the gene matches. This CDR3 spans 15 amino acids. CDR1 and CDR2 (germline): SGHRS, YFSETQ. The CDR3 DNA is TGCGCCAGCAGATCGGGTGGCGGGGGTTCCTACGAGCAGTACTTC. Translating gives CASRSGGGGSYEQYF.

The rearrangement joins TRBV3-1 (or the pseudogene TRBV3-2) to TRBJ1-6, with 7 positions matching TRBD1. This CDR3 spans 14 amino acids. The germline V gene has CDR1 LGHDT and CDR2 YNNKEL (reference sequence). J lost 7 bases, V lost 4 bases, and 4 bases had no gene match. In DNA, the CDR3 is TGTGCCAGCAGCCGAGGGACAGCAAATTCACCCCTCCACTTT. Its protein is CASSRGTANSPLHF.

The rearrangement uses TRBV5-4 and TRBJ2-2; 9 bases are shared with TRBD2. The CDR3 runs 15 residues. The V and J ends lost 4 bases and 0 bases, in that order; junction bases with no gene match: 1. The V gene's germline CDR1 is SGHNT and CDR2 YYREEE (reference sequence). CDR3 sequence: CASSRGGANTGELFF. CDR3 bases: TGTGCCAGCAGCCGCGGGGGGGCGAACACCGGGGAGCTGTTTTTT. Supplemented by reference TRBV5-4 and TRBJ2-2, the full variable domain reads ETGVTQSPTHLIKTRGQQVTLRCSSQSGHNTVSWYQQALGQGPQFIFQYYREEENGRGNFPPRFSGLQFPNYSSELNVNALELDDSALYLCASSRGGANTGELFFGEGSRLTVL.

The rearrangement links TRBV5-4 to TRBJ1-1; a possible D gene is TRBD1 (6 bases). The V gene lost 5 bases and the J gene lost 4 bases, with 15 bases spanning the gap. This CDR3 spans 14 amino acids. The V gene's germline CDR1 is SGHNT and CDR2 YYREEE (reference sequence). The CDR3, as DNA: TGTGCCAGCAGGCCGAACCAGGGGTTCACTGAAGCTTTCTTT. It translates to CASRPNQGFTEAFF.

This chain joins TRBV27 and TRBJ1-4; D is perhaps TRBD1 (5 bases). CDR1 is MNHEY, CDR2 SMNVEV, per germline (reference sequence). V lost 5 bases and J 6 bases, leaving 13 bases between the germline ends. This CDR3 has 14 residues. In DNA, the CDR3 is TGTGCCAGCAGTAACCAGGGAGGGGATGAAAAACTGTTTTTT. It is translated as CASSNQGGDEKLFF.

The chain joins TRBV7-9 to TRBJ1-5, with D possibly being TRBD1 (5 bases). The CDR3 is 15 amino acids. Germline assignment: CDR1 SEHNR and CDR2 FQNEAQ (reference sequence). The V and J ends lost 0 bases and 5 bases respectively, with 11 bases between them. CDR3 residues: CASSLAGGADQPQHF. CDR3 nucleotide sequence: TGTGCCAGCAGCTTAGCGGGGGGAGCCGATCAGCCCCAGCATTTT. Filled out from reference TRBV7-9 and TRBJ1-5, the complete variable domain reads DTGVSQNPRHKITKRGQNVTFRCDPISEHNRLYWYRQTLGQGPEFLTYFQNEAQLEKSRLLSDRFSAERPKGSFSTLEIQRTEQGDSAMYLCASSLAGGADQPQHFGDGTRLSIL.

CDR3 coding DNA: TGTGCCAGTCTCTTTTCGAACACCGGGGAGCTGTTTTTT. This sequence encodes CASLFSNTGELFF. J is TRBJ2-2 and V is TRBV2, with D unclear. The germline V gene encodes CDR1 SNHLY and CDR2 FYNNEI. The CDR3 covers 13 residues. V was cut by 9 bases and J by 0 bases, with 8 bases left in between.

The V and J genes are TRBV27 and TRBJ1-5; D not certain. Trimming removed 2 bases at V and 3 bases at J, with 14 bases between. This CDR3 region has 16 residues. The germline CDR1 and CDR2 sequences are MNHEY and SMNVEV (reference sequence). In DNA form, the CDR3 reads TGTGCCAGCAGTTTAGTAGGACTGGCCCACAATCAGCCCCAGCATTTT. It translates to CASSLVGLAHNQPQHF.

The genes are TRBV28 and TRBJ2-1; maybe TRBD1 (7 bases). V shed 6 bases and J shed 10 bases, with 13 bases lying between them. The CDR3 extends over 12 amino acids. Germline V CDR1 and CDR2: MDHEN, SYDVKM. The CDR3, as DNA: TGTGCCAGCAGGCTCAGGGGGAGGGAGCAGTTCTTC. Protein sequence: CASRLRGREQFF.

This clone was detected only once. The V call is TRBV28, the J call TRBJ1-4, with D possibly TRBD1 on 6 matching bases. CDR1 is MDHEN, CDR2 SYDVKM, per germline. V was shortened by 3 bases and J by 5 bases, with 13 bases between the two germline ends. The CDR3 covers 15 residues. CDR3 bases: TGTGCCAGCAGTTTTGGAGACAGGAAGAATGAAAAACTGTTTTTT. Protein sequence: CASSFGDRKNEKLFF.

The rearrangement uses TRBV3-1 (or the pseudogene TRBV3-2) and TRBJ1-1; D is unresolved. V was pared by 2 bases and J by 1 base, with 11 bases between. This CDR3 is 15 amino acids long. Germline values: CDR1 LGHDT, CDR2 YNNKEL (reference sequence). Written as DNA, the CDR3 is TGTGCCAGCAGCCAATATCCCGGAGCGAACACTGAAGCTTTCTTT. Its translation: CASSQYPGANTEAFF.

The rearrangement links TRBV7-9 to TRBJ2-5; D perhaps matches TRBD1 (8 bases). This CDR3 has 15 amino acids. In germline, CDR1 is SEHNR, CDR2 FQNEAQ (reference sequence). Trimming removed 5 bases from V and 2 bases from J, with 15 bases in between. The CDR3 nucleotides read TGTGCCAGCAGCATTGGACAGGGAGGGCAAGAGACCCAGTACTTC. It specifies CASSIGQGGQETQYF.

The chain carries TRBV7-2 and TRBJ1-4; D unclear. The V and J ends lost 1 base and 13 bases respectively, with 13 bases between them. Germline V gives CDR1 SGHTA, CDR2 FQGNSA. The CDR3 is made up of 13 amino acids. CDR3 DNA: TGTGCCAGCAGCTTAGATTCGGGGTGGAGACTGTTTTTT. This gives the protein CASSLDSGWRLFF.

The chain combines TRBV19 with TRBJ1-1; no reliable D call. The length of the CDR3 is 15 residues. In germline, CDR1 is LNHDA, CDR2 SQIVND (reference sequence). With 6 bases removed from V and 5 bases from J, the gap between germline ends came to 19 bases. In DNA, the CDR3 is TGTGCCAGTAGAGCCCCCCGGGGTTTTGGAACTGAAGCTTTCTTT. Encoded protein: CASRAPRGFGTEAFF.

This clone was seen only once. The sample carries other DNA sequences with the same CDR3. The J gene is TRBJ2-1, the V gene TRBV6-5; 12 nucleotides match TRBD2. CDR1 is MNHEY, CDR2 SVGAGI, per germline. CDR3 length equals 16 residues. Trimming cost V 0 bases and J 3 bases; bases outside gene matches: 0. CDR3 in DNA: TGTGCCAGCAGTTACTCACTAGCGGGGGGCTACAATGAGCAGTTCTTC. As protein: CASSYSLAGGYNEQFF.

This clone has just one count. The CDR3 protein is CASGLDRAWANSGNTIYF. CDR3 coding DNA: TGTGCTAGTGGTTTGGATAGAGCTTGGGCTAACTCTGGAAACACCATATATTTT. This chain uses TRBV12-5 with TRBJ1-3; D remains ambiguous. Germline V gene lookup returns CDR1 LGHNT and CDR2 FRNRAP. The length of the CDR3 is 18 residues. Trimming took off 1 base at V and 0 bases at J, with 16 bases between the two ends.

The gene calls are TRBV5-1 and TRBJ1-1, with D possibly TRBD1 on 6 matching bases. The CDR3 spans 14 residues. CDR1 SGHRS and CDR2 YFSETQ come from the germline V gene. The V and J ends lost 6 bases and 5 bases respectively, with 17 bases between them. DNA of the CDR3: TGCGCCAGCAAGCCGGGACAAAGTGGAACTGAAGCTTTCTTT. It specifies CASKPGQSGTEAFF.

The V call is TRBV7-2, the J call TRBJ2-3, with D possibly matching TRBD1 (7 bases). The CDR3 spans 15 residues. The V gene lost 3 bases and the J gene lost 0 bases, with 10 bases spanning the gap. Germline V lookup: CDR1 SGHTA, CDR2 FQGNSA. The DNA for the CDR3 is TGTGCCAGCAGCTTGCGGGACAGCAGCACAGATACGCAGTATTTT. Translated: CASSLRDSSTDTQYF.

The V and J genes are TRBV9 and TRBJ1-2; a possible D gene is TRBD1 (5 bases). The germline CDR1 and CDR2 sequences are SGDLS and YYNGEE. Trimming stripped 7 bases from V and 5 bases from J, with 24 bases between. The CDR3 runs 16 residues. CDR3 in amino acids: CASGHSRAEKEYGYTF. CDR3 sequence (DNA): TGTGCCAGCGGACATTCCCGGGCCGAGAAAGAGTATGGCTACACCTTC. Together with reference TRBV9 and TRBJ1-2, the CDR3 gives the full variable domain: DSGVTQTPKHLITATGQRVTLRCSPRSGDLSVYWYQQSLDQGLQFLIQYYNGEERAKGNILERFSAQQFPDLHSELNLSSLELGDSALYFCASGHSRAEKEYGYTFGSGTRLTVV.

The chain employs TRBV9 and TRBJ2-3, with D possibly being TRBD2 (6 bases). The V end was cut by 3 bases, the J end by 2 bases, with 16 bases between. CDR1 SGDLS and CDR2 YYNGEE come from the germline V gene. This CDR3 has 16 residues. DNA for the CDR3: TGTGCCAGCAGCGCCGCCGGGGGTAGGACCACAGATACGCAGTATTTT. Translation gives CASSAAGGRTTDTQYF. The variable domain in full, completed from reference TRBV9 and TRBJ2-3, reads DSGVTQTPKHLITATGQRVTLRCSPRSGDLSVYWYQQSLDQGLQFLIQYYNGEERAKGNILERFSAQQFPDLHSELNLSSLELGDSALYFCASSAAGGRTTDTQYFGPGTRLTVL.